This is a list of T cell receptor beta chains from one sample in a study of cytomegalovirus exposure and HLA in healthy donors. The repertoire was sequenced with immunoSEQ multiplex PCR; TCRdb's copy has only in-frame clones and lacks some. The repertoire consists of roughly 200,000 clones, with approximately 80% occurring once and the leading ten covering more than 0.45%. The sequenced sample was PBMCs. Receptors were obtained from a woman aged 50 to 65 in good health and CMV-seronegative. Both conserved end residues are trimmed from each CDR3. D genes are given only for firm matches.

>14|NA|TRBV9
ASSVGSRGPTDTQY
>12|TRBD2|TRBV11-2
ASSPRTSGYEQY
>12|NA|TRBV6-1
ASSEVRNNSPLH
>11|NA|TRBV15
ATSRGGGNEQF
>12|TRBD1|TRBV25-1
ASSLRGQTDTQY
>12|TRBD1|TRBV7-3
ASSPMGQANEQF
>15|TRBD1|TRBV6-1
ASSGGRPGQYQETQY
>12|NA|TRBV2
ASLIAGGRETQY
>11|NA|TRBV7-9
ASSSGPSYEQY
>14|NA|TRBV9
ASSVSSGQSTDTQY
>11|NA|TRBV7-6
ASSPNGVYGYT
>13|NA|TRBV28
ASSPHGGGNQPQH
>10|NA|TRBV29-1
SAKGGGAEAF
>14|TRBD1|TRBV7-9
ASSPRQGALNTEAF
>12|TRBD1|TRBV28
ASSLGQGYYGYT
>13|NA|TRBV6-5
ASSPRRATNEKLF
>11|TRBD2|TRBV15
ATGSGGTDTQY
>10|NA|TRBV2
ASSERRGTQY
>13|TRBD2|TRBV18
ASSPAGLAVYEQY
>11|NA|TRBV6-6
ASSYGGADTQY
>11|NA|TRBV6-1
ASTRVGAGGYT
>11|NA|TRBV7-9
ASTRGFPYEQY
>11|NA|TRBV6-1
ASSEWAGGTCT
>14|TRBD2|TRBV7-2
ASSLSGGARYNEQF
>11|TRBD1|TRBV5-4
ASSFDRGQPQH
>10|NA|TRBV30
AWSEAGNTIY
>13|NA|TRBV19
ASSIGQGGTGELF
>14|NA|TRBV4-1
ASSQQPGTPSHGYT
>12|TRBD1|TRBV5-1
ASTRTGGNTEAF
>13|TRBD1|TRBV6-1
ASSGQGPGGNTIY
>13|NA|TRBV11-2
ASSLAGDRTDTQY
>15|TRBD2|TRBV2
ASLPWIAGGLAGELF
>8|NA|TRBV5-4
ATQTMPQH